A selection of T cell receptor beta chains follows, all from one sample in a study of T cell responses to AZD1222 COVID-19 vaccine. TCRdb keeps only in-frame clones here, not all; method: immunoSEQ multiplex PCR. The sample has 150,000 to 190,000 clones, 90% seen once. The sample was peripheral blood, taken on day 0 of AZD1222 vaccination. The origin of the receptors is an adult in good health. Both conserved end residues are part of each CDR3. The D gene is left open where the match is weak. Size is omitted from some rows. Given values are once, few, many or a class for expanded clones.

clone_size j_call d_call v_call cdr3_aa cdr3_nt
NA TRBJ1-1 TRBD1 TRBV5-6 CASSFGQGTEAFF TGTGCCAGCAGCTTTGGACAGGGGACTGAAGCTTTCTTT
NA TRBJ1-6 NA TRBV7-2 CASSPWQGTQLTPLHF TGTGCCAGCAGCCCCTGGCAGGGAACTCAATTGACACCCCTCCACTTT
once TRBJ1-1 NA TRBV28 CASSLGGMVGNTEAFF TGTGCCAGCAGTTTAGGGGGAATGGTAGGGAACACTGAAGCTTTCTTT
few TRBJ2-1 TRBD2 TRBV7-9 CASETSGYNEQFF TGTGCCAGCGAGACTAGCGGATACAATGAGCAGTTCTTC
NA TRBJ2-2 NA TRBV21-1 CASSRGGSNDTGELFF TGTGCCAGCAGCAGAGGCGGGAGCAATGACACCGGGGAGCTGTTTTTT
NA TRBJ1-2 NA TRBV18 CASSPEGNYGYTF TGTGCCAGCTCACCAGAAGGGAACTATGGCTACACCTTC
NA TRBJ2-7 NA TRBV2 CASSGGGTPYEQYF TGTGCCAGCTCGGGCGGCGGGACGCCCTACGAGCAGTACTTC
NA TRBJ2-1 TRBD2 TRBV10-3 CAIREGLAQFEQFF TGTGCCATCCGGGAGGGACTAGCTCAATTTGAGCAGTTCTTC
once TRBJ1-1 NA TRBV27 CASSYDQRNTEAFF TGTGCCAGCAGTTACGACCAGAGGAACACTGAAGCTTTCTTT
few TRBJ1-1 NA TRBV10-3 CAISSRWAEAFF TGTGCCATCTCTTCAAGGTGGGCTGAAGCTTTCTTT
NA TRBJ1-1 NA TRBV28 CASIENTEAFF TGTGCCAGCATAGAGAACACTGAAGCTTTCTTT
NA TRBJ1-6 NA TRBV7-9 CASSGNSPLHF TGTGCCAGCAGCGGTAATTCACCCCTCCACTTT
few TRBJ1-1 TRBD1 TRBV30 CAWSEGTGNTEAFF TGTGCCTGGAGTGAGGGGACAGGGAACACTGAAGCTTTCTTT
few TRBJ2-3 TRBD2 TRBV29-1 CSVESGRGADTQYF TGCAGCGTTGAGTCCGGGAGGGGGGCAGATACGCAGTATTTT
NA TRBJ1-1 NA TRBV28 CASSLAGTRAEAFF TGTGCCAGCAGTTTAGCCGGGACCCGTGCTGAAGCTTTCTTT
few TRBJ2-2 TRBD1 TRBV25-1 CASSVRTGNTGELFF TGTGCCAGCAGTGTCAGGACAGGGAACACCGGGGAGCTGTTTTTT
NA TRBJ1-3 NA TRBV6-5 CASTGNFGNTIYF TGTGCCAGCACCGGGAACTTTGGAAACACCATATATTTT
NA TRBJ1-3 NA TRBV7-6 CASSLAPREATSGNTIYF TGTGCCAGCAGCTTAGCCCCTAGGGAGGCCACTTCTGGAAACACCATATATTTT
NA TRBJ2-5 TRBD1 TRBV4-1 CASSHADRGGQETQYF TGCGCCAGCAGCCATGCCGACAGGGGAGGTCAAGAGACCCAGTACTTC
NA TRBJ1-2 TRBD1 TRBV27 CASSLSRGQGTYGYTF TGTGCCAGCAGTTTATCGAGGGGACAGGGGACCTATGGCTACACCTTC
NA TRBJ2-1 TRBD2 TRBV6-6 CASSYMWGLDNEQFF TGTGCCAGCAGTTACATGTGGGGACTAGACAATGAGCAGTTCTTC
NA TRBJ2-7 NA TRBV5-1 CASRSGNEQYF TGCGCCAGCAGATCGGGCAACGAGCAGTACTTC
NA TRBJ1-4 TRBD1 TRBV7-9 CASSLVTGPNEKLFF TGTGCCAGCAGCTTAGTGACAGGGCCTAATGAAAAACTGTTTTTT
NA TRBJ1-2 NA TRBV18 CASSPIEPTYGYTF TGTGCCAGCTCACCAATAGAACCGACCTATGGCTACACCTTC
NA TRBJ2-3 TRBD2 TRBV29-1 CSAAGLAGGATDTQYF TGCAGCGCCGCGGGACTAGCGGGAGGAGCCACAGATACGCAGTATTTT
NA TRBJ2-3 TRBD2 TRBV28 CASSLPLAASTDTQYF TGTGCCAGCAGTTTGCCACTAGCGGCAAGCACAGATACGCAGTATTTT
NA TRBJ2-5 NA TRBV9 CASSVGVETQYF TGTGCCAGCAGCGTAGGAGTTGAGACCCAGTACTTC
NA TRBJ2-5 NA TRBV15 CATSRGWRETQYF TGTGCCACCAGCAGAGGGTGGAGAGAGACCCAGTACTTC
NA TRBJ2-5 NA TRBV20-1 CSANFQETQYF TGCAGTGCTAATTTCCAAGAGACCCAGTACTTC
NA TRBJ2-2 TRBD1 TRBV5-8 CASSGGQGPYGELFF TGTGCCAGCAGCGGAGGACAGGGCCCCTACGGGGAGCTGTTTTTT
NA TRBJ1-6 NA TRBV28 CASSFVARDNSPLHF TGTGCCAGCAGTTTCGTAGCCAGGGACAATTCACCCCTCCACTTT
few TRBJ2-7 NA TRBV18 CASSPNDPRLSSYEQYF TGTGCCAGCTCACCAAATGACCCACGACTAAGCTCCTACGAGCAGTACTTC
few TRBJ1-3 NA TRBV4-2 CASSQDTDSGNTIYF TGTGCCAGCAGCCAAGACACGGACTCTGGAAACACCATATATTTT
NA TRBJ2-2 NA TRBV24-1 CATSSPLGEWGTGELFF TGTGCCACCAGTTCTCCGTTGGGGGAGTGGGGCACCGGGGAGCTGTTTTTT